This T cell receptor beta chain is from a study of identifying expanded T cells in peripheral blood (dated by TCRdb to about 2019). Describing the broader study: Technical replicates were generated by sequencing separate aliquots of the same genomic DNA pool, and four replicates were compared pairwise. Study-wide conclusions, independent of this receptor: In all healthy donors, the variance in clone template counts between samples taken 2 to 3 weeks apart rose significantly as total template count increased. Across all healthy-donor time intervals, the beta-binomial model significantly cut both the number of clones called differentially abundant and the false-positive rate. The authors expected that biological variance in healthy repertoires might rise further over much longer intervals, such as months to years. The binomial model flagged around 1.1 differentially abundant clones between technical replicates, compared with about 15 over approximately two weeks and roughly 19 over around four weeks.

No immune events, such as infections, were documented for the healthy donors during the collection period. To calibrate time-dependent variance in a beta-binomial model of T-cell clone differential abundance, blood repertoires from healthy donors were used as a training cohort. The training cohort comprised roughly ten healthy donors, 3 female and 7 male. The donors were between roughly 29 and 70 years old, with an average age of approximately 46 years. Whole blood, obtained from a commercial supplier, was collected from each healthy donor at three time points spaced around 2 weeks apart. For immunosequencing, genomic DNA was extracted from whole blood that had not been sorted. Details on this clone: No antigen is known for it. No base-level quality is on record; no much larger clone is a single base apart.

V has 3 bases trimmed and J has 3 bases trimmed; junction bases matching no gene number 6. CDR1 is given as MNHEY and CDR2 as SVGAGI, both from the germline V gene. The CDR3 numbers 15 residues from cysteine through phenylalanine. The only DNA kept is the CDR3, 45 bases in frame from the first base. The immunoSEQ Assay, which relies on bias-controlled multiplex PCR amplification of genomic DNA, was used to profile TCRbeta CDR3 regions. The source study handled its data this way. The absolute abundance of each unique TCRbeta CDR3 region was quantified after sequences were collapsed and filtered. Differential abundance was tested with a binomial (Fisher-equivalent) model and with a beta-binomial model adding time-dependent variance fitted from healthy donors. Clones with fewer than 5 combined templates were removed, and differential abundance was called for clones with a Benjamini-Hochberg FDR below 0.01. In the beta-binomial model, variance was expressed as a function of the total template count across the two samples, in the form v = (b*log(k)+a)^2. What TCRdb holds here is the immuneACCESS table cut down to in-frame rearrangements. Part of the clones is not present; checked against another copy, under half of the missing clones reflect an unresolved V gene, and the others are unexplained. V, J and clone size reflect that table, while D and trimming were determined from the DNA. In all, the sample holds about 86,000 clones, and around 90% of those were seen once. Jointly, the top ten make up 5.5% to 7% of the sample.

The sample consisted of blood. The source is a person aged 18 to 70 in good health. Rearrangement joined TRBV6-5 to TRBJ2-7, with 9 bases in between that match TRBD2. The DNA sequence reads TGTGCCAGCAGTTATACCCTAGCGGGGTTCTACGAGCAGTACTTC. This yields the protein CASSYTLAGFYEQYF.